This T cell receptor (beta chain) was retrieved from a study of blood T cells in healthy people across ages. CDR1 is SGHRS, CDR2 YFSETQ, per germline. The CDR3 totals 15 residues. V was pared by 5 bases and J by 6 bases, with 10 bases of the junction left unmatched. Caucasian individuals from Russia who were healthy and aged 6 to 90 acted as donors. Peripheral blood samples of 9 to 10 milliliters were drawn from each donor. This clonotype was observed a few times. Alongside a J-beta primer mix, a sample-barcoded 5' primer served in a second PCR lasting about 6 to 11 cycles. CDR3-containing paired-end reads numbering at least 2.5 million came from each sample. TCRdb re-analysed the 5' RACE reads in MiXCR, keeping a single row per CDR3 protein. The repertoire has around 1,700,000 distinct CDR3 sequences, roughly 30% of them found once; the top ten carry about 7.7%.

The sample taken for sequencing was blood. The sequence was obtained from a woman in her twenties or thirties in good health. This rearrangement joins TRBV5-1 to TRBJ2-1; TRBD1 matches 8 bases. The CDR3 DNA sequence: TGCGCCAGCAGAGACATAGGACAGGGTGCCAATGAGCAGTTCTTC. Encoded protein: CASRDIGQGANEQFF.